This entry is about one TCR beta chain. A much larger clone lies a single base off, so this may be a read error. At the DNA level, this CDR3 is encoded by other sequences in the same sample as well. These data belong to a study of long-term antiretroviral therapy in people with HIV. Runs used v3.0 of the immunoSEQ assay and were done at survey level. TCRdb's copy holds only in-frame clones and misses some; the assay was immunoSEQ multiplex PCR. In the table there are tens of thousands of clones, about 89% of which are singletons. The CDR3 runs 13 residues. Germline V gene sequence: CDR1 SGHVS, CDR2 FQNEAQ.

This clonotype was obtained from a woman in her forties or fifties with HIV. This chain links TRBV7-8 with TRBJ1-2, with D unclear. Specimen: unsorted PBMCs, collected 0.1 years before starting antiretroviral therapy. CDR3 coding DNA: TGTGCTAGCAGCTTAGTCCCCCGCTATGGCTACACCTTC. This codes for CASSLVPRYGYTF. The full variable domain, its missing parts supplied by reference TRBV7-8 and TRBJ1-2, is GAGVSQSPRYKVAKRGQDVALRCDPISGHVSLFWYQQALGQGPEFLTYFQNEAQLDKSGLPSDRFFAERPEGSVSTLKIQRTQQEDSAVYLCASSLVPRYGYTFGSGTRLTVV.